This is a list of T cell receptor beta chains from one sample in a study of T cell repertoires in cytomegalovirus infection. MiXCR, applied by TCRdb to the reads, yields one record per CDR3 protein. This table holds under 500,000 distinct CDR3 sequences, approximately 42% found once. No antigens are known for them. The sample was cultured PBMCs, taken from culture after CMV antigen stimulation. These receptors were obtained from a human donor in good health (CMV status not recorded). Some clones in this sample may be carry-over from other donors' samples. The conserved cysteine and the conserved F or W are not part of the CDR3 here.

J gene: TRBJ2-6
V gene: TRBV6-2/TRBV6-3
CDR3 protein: ASGAAGANVLT

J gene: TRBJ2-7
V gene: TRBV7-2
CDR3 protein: ASSFRDKGDEQY

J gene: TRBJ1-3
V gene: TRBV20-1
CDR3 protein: SARENRGAGNTIY

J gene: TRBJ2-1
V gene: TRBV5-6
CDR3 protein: ASSLEVAGFYNEQF

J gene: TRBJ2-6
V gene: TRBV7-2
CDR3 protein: ASSLRGLPHSGANVLT

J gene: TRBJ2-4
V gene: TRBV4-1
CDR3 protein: ASSLYPSQEHKNIQY

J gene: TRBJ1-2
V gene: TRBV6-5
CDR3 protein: ASSFDRALGYT

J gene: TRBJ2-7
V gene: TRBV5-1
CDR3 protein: ASSLSSTVAEQY

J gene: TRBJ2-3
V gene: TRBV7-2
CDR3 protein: ASSLSPGTDTQY

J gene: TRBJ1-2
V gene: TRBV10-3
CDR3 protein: AISETFTGPVNYGYT

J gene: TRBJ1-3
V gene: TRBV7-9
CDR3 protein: ASRRTPGNTIY

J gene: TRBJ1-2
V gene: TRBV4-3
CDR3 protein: ASSQDGASGYT

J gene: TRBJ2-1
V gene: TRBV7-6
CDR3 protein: ASSLRTSVTYNEQF

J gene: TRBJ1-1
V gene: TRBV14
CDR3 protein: ASSTTLNTEAF

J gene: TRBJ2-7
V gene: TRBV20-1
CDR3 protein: SARVSGTDYEQY

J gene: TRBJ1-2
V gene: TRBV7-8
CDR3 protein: ASQRAAGFGYT

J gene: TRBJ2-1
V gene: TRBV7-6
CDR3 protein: ASSSRAGGGEQF

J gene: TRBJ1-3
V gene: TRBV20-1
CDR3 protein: GGVPGSLGNTIY

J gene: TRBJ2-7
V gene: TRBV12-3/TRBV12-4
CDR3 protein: ASSYEQY

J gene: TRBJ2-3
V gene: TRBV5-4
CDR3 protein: ASSATSGPSTDTQY

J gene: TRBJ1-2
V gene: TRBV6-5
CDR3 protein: ASSYGGYNGYT

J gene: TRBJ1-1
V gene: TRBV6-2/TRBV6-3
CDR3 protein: ASSYTPGGLNTEAF

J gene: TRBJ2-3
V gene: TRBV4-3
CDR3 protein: ASSQDQSRDTQY

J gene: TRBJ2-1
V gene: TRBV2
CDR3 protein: ASSDGQRGFNEQF

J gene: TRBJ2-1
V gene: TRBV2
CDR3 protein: ASTVYANEQF

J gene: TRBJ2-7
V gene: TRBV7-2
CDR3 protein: ASSRAGLGGYEQY

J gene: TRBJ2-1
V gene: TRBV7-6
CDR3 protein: ASSFSSGGAGEQF

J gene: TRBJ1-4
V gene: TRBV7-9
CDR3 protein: ASSWSTGEEKLF

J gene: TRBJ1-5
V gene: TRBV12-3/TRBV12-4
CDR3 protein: ASSFLSVNQPQH

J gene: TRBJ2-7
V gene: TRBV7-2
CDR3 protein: ASSLVDQEQY

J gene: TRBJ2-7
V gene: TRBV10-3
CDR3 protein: AIRTPEGVEQY

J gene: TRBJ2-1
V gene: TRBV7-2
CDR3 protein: ASSQVRGGAYNEQF

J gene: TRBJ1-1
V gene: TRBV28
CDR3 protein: ASSSRGRTEAF

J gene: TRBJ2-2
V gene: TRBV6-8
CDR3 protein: ASSGDRSNTGELF

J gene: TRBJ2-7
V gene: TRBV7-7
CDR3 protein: ASSLTGHDEQY

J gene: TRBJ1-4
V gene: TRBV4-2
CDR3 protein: ASSHGATNEKLF

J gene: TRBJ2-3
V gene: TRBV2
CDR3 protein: ASDISQGPQDTQY

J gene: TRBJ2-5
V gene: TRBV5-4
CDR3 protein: ASSFPGQGIGTQY

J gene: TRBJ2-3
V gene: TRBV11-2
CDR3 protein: ASSRRLEGGPGDTQY

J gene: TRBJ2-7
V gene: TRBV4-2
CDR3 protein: ASSQDKGLALTFSYEQY

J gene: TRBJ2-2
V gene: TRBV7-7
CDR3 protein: ASSLGLAGISSGELF

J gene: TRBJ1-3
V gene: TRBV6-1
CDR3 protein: ASAAYSGNTIY

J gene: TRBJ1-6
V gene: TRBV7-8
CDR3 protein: ASARLLRSYNSPLH

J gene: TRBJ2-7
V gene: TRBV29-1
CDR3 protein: SVGDTYEQY

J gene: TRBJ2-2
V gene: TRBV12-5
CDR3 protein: ASGLVLSGHLTGELF

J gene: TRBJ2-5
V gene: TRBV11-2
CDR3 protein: ASSFLAGRPETQY

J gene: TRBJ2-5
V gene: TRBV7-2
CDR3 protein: ASSLTSGIGQETQY

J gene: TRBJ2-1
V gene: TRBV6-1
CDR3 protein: ASSPAGDWDNEQF

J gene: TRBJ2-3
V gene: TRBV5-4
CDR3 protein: ASSSVSGPSGDTQY

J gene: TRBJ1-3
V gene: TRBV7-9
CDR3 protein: ASSSLGQGSGNTIY

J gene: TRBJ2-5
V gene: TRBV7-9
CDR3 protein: ASSTGLAGPQETQY

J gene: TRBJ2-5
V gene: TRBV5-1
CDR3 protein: ASRRAERGAQY

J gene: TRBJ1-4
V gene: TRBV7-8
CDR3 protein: ASSLLFTAHNEKLF

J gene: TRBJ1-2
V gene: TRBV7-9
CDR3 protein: ASSPPDTIPGFGYT

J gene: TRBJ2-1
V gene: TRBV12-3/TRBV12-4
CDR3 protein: ASSSDMLYNDEQF

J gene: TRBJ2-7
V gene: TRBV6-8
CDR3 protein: ASSYRGGETYEQY

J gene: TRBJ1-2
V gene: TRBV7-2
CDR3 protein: ASSFGQLYGYT